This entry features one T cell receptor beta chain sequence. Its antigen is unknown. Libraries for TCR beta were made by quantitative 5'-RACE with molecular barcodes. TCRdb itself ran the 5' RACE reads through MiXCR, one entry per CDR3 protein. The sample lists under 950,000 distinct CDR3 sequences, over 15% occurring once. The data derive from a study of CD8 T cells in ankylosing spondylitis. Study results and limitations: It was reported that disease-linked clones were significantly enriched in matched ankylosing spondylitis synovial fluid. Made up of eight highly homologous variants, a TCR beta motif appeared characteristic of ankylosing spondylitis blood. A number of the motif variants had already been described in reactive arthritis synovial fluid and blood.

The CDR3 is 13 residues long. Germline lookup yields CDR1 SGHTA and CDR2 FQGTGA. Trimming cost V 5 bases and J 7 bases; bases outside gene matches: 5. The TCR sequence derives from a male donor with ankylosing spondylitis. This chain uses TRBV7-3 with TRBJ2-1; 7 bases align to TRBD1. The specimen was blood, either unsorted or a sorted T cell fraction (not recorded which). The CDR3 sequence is CASSKQGSNEQFF. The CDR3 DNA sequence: TGTGCCAGCAGCAAACAGGGGTCAAATGAGCAGTTCTTC.